The next 13 T cell receptor beta chains were all read from a single sample in a study of cytomegalovirus exposure and HLA in healthy donors (dated by TCRdb to about 2017). The library was built by means of the immunoSEQ multiplex PCR assay. Not all clones reach the TCRdb copy of this immuneACCESS table, which keeps in-frame sequences only. Checked studies attribute under half of the gap to unresolved V genes and leave the rest unexplained. In this sample the table shows 71,000 or so clones, roughly 94% of which occur a single time. 1.4% of the sample belongs to the ten largest clones. Sequencing was done on a sample of PBMCs. The receptors were sampled from a man aged 18-30 years in good health and CMV-seropositive.

The rearrangement uses TRBV5-6 and TRBJ1-2, with no clear D. Germline V lookup: CDR1 SGHDT, CDR2 YYEEEE. Trimming shortened V by 2 bases and J by 4 bases, and 15 bases separated the two germline ends. The CDR3 is 15 amino acids. The CDR3 spells CASSLRRSVPYGYTF. The CDR3 DNA is TGTGCCAGCAGCTTACGCAGAAGCGTCCCCTATGGCTACACCTTC.

This chain joins TRBV27 and TRBJ2-1; tentatively, D is TRBD2 (7 bases). The CDR3 consists of 14 residues. V gave up 9 bases and J gave up 6 bases, with 18 bases separating them. CDR1 MNHEY and CDR2 SMNVEV come from the germline V gene (reference sequence). CDR3 in amino acids: CASTGRGGPNEQFF. CDR3 sequence (DNA): TGTGCCAGTACTGGGAGGGGGGGGCCCAATGAGCAGTTCTTC.

The chain couples TRBV5-5 to TRBJ1-3, with TRBD1 matching 7 bases. CDR3 length: 15 residues. The trim removed 4 bases at V and 1 base at J, leaving 5 bases unmatched. Germline assignment: CDR1 SGHKS and CDR2 YYEKEE (reference sequence). As DNA, the CDR3 is TGTGCCAGCAGCGTAGTCAGGGGGTCTGGAAACACCATATATTTT. It encodes CASSVVRGSGNTIYF.

The rearrangement uses TRBV21-1 and TRBJ2-4; TRBD2 was called by the table and not checked on the DNA. TRBV21-1 is described as a pseudogene. The CDR3 runs 14 residues. The CDR3 nucleotides read TGTGCCAGCAGAAGAGTATTAGCCAAAAACATTCAGTACTTC. Translated: CASRRVLAKNIQYF.

The chain combines TRBV5-4 with TRBJ2-6; D remains unclear. V lost 2 bases and J 1 base, leaving 10 bases between the germline ends. This CDR3 is 16 amino acids long. Germline CDR1 reads SGHNT; CDR2 reads YYREEE (reference sequence). The CDR3 sequence: CASSFAVNSGANVLTF. Written as DNA, the CDR3 is TGTGCCAGCAGCTTCGCAGTTAATTCTGGGGCCAACGTCCTGACTTTC.

The V and J genes are TRBV7-3 and TRBJ2-3; 7 positions match TRBD2. The V gene's germline CDR1 is SGHTA and CDR2 FQGTGA. This CDR3 comprises 15 residues. Trimming cost V 5 bases and J 1 base; bases outside gene matches: 6. The DNA for the CDR3 is TGTGCCAGCAGCCCCTTCGCGGGAGGCACAGATACGCAGTATTTT. It is translated as CASSPFAGGTDTQYF.

The chain uses TRBV6-5 and TRBJ2-1; D perhaps matches TRBD1 (5 bases). CDR3 length: 14 residues. CDR1 MNHEY and CDR2 SVGAGI come from the germline V gene. Deletions cut 7 bases from V and 2 bases from J, with 12 bases between. In DNA, the CDR3 is TGTGCCAGCAAGGGGCGACGTACCTACAATGAGCAGTTCTTC. It specifies CASKGRRTYNEQFF.

V usage is TRBV10-2 and J usage is TRBJ1-2; no reliable D call. The CDR3 is 13 amino acids. The V gene lost 3 bases and the J gene lost 4 bases, with 9 bases spanning the gap. Germline CDR1 and CDR2: WSHSY and SAAADI. CDR3 DNA: TGCGCCAGCAGTGATTTAACAAGCTATGGCTACACCTTC. It yields the protein CASSDLTSYGYTF.

CDR3 sequence (DNA): TGTGCCAGCAGTGACGGGACTAGCACAGATACGCAGTATTTT. Its translation: CASSDGTSTDTQYF. The chain is built from TRBV6-4 and TRBJ2-3, with TRBD2 as a possible D gene (6 bases). The CDR3 has 14 amino acids. Trimming left V 2 bases short and J 0 bases short, with 6 bases between. In germline, CDR1 is MRHNA, CDR2 SNTAGT.

The chain is built from TRBV7-8 and TRBJ2-3; 7 bases line up with TRBD1. CDR3 size: 14 residues. Germline trimming cut 6 bases from V and 3 bases from J; bases unmatched to any gene: 6. Germline CDR1 is SGHVS and CDR2 is FQNEAQ. Written as DNA, the CDR3 is TGTGCCAGCAGAACCGGGACAGCAACAGATACGCAGTATTTT. Encoded protein: CASRTGTATDTQYF.

The chain links TRBV19 to TRBJ1-5; 9 bases agree with TRBD1. The CDR3 sequence is 14 residues long. CDR1 is LNHDA and CDR2 is SQIVND in the germline V gene (reference sequence). Trimming cost V 8 bases and J 0 bases; bases outside gene matches: 2. The CDR3 loop is CASHRGHSNQPQHF. In DNA, the CDR3 is TGTGCCAGTCACAGGGGGCATAGCAATCAGCCCCAGCATTTT.

The chain employs TRBV5-1 and TRBJ1-1; D may be TRBD1 (5 bases). The CDR3 is 15 residues long. Trimming stripped 4 bases from V and 8 bases from J, with 21 bases between. Germline V lookup: CDR1 SGHRS, CDR2 YFSETQ. The CDR3 sequence is CASSGGAANTLEAFF. The CDR3 DNA reads as TGCGCCAGCAGCGGCGGGGCAGCGAACACTTTGGAAGCTTTCTTT. The whole variable domain, remainder taken from reference TRBV5-1 and TRBJ1-1, is KAGVTQTPRYLIKTRGQQVTLSCSPISGHRSVSWYQQTPGQGLQFLFEYFSETQRNKGNFPGRFSGRQFSNSRSEMNVSTLELGDSALYLCASSGGAANTLEAFFGQGTRLTVV.

V usage is TRBV18 and J usage is TRBJ2-7, with D maybe TRBD1 (6 bases). The germline V gene encodes CDR1 KGHSH and CDR2 LQKENI. The CDR3 extends over 15 amino acids. V was pared by 0 bases and J by 0 bases, with 9 bases between. CDR3 in amino acids: CASSPPGHYSYEQYF. The CDR3 DNA follows: TGTGCCAGCTCACCACCGGGACACTACTCCTACGAGCAGTACTTC.